This TCR beta chain was retrieved from a study of cytomegalovirus exposure and HLA in healthy donors. Study results and limitations: TCR beta chains numbering more than 150 were designated cytomegalovirus-associated.

Researchers ran the PCR with 60 Vbeta and 13 Jbeta primers. In the original analysis: Unique TCR beta chains totaled 80 million to 100 million in a later count, with roughly 10 million of them shared. Produced via immunoSEQ multiplex PCR; TCRdb's table is partial and in-frame only. That table gives V, J and clone size, and the DNA gave D and trimming. The sample lists some 150,000 clones, less than 80% occurring once. As regards this clone: Its antigen remains unidentified.

The CDR3 is 12 residues long. Germline values: CDR1 SNHLY, CDR2 FYNNEI. V lost 5 bases to trimming and J lost 1 base, with 3 bases between them. The source material was PBMCs. This TCR was recovered from a man aged 35 to 55 in good health and CMV-seronegative. The chain uses TRBV2 and TRBJ1-3, with D unresolved. For the CDR3, the DNA is TGTGCCAGCAGTCTGTCTGGAAACACCATATATTTT. Its protein is CASSLSGNTIYF.